This T cell receptor beta chain was profiled in a study of T cell responses to AZD1222 COVID-19 vaccine. The CDR3 is 14 amino acids. V was cut by 6 bases and J by 2 bases, with 13 bases left in between. Per germline, CDR1 MNHEY and CDR2 SVGAGI. Study-level points and caveats: Nearly half of spike-specific TCRs reportedly go after variant regions that carry no mutations. Most donors were white British and more were female, and clonal diversity was possibly underestimated.

This table comes from immunoSEQ multiplex PCR, and its TCRdb copy is limited to in-frame clones, with some not included. Found here are approximately 100,000 clones, roughly 87% of them singletons; the top ten hold about 15%. About this clone: Its antigen remains unknown.

This clonotype was obtained from an adult in good health. Specimen: peripheral blood, collected on day 0 of AZD1222 vaccination. The V gene is TRBV6-5, the J gene TRBJ1-2; the D is unclear. The CDR3 DNA sequence: TGTGCCAGCAGCCCGGGAGGGAACAACTATGGCTACACCTTC. Encoded protein: CASSPGGNNYGYTF.